This TCR beta chain was found in a study of human T cells and chemical hapten exposure. At the level of the study: Diphenylcyclopropenone, dosed weekly to the scalp, was given to patients throughout the roughly 22-week study.

The CDR3 extends over 23 amino acids. V lost 2 bases and J lost 1, with 35 bases in between. Germline V gene sequence: CDR1 SGHVS, CDR2 FNYEAQ. Each CDR3 protein is one row after TCRdb ran MiXCR on the RACE reads. The data contain 85,000 or so distinct CDR3 sequences, roughly 11% of them singletons. Time point in this sample: patch test 2, 6 weeks after DPC sensitization. Stated treatment: therapeutic diphenylcyclopropenone sensitization with weekly scalp DPC. V gene TRBV7-6 combines with J gene TRBJ1-1, with a weak D call TRBD1 (6 bases). The starting material was whole blood, obtained in connection with sensitization to the hapten diphenylcyclopropenone (DPC). This TCR was sampled from a young man with alopecia areata. Some clones in this sample may be carry-over from other donors' samples. The CDR3 DNA sequence: TGTGCCAGCAGCTTATTCAGTTTCAAGGGTTCGGGCAGAATTTTGGGGGCGAACACTGAAGCTTTCTTT. Protein product: CASSLFSFKGSGRILGANTEAFF. The variable domain in full, with the rest retrieved from reference TRBV7-6 and TRBJ1-1, is GAGVSQSPRYKVTKRGQDVALRCDPISGHVSLYWYRQALGQGPEFLTYFNYEAQQDKSGLPNDRFSAERPEGSISTLTIQRTEQRDSAMYRCASSLFSFKGSGRILGANTEAFFGQGTRLTVV.